This T cell receptor beta chain came from a study of T cell responses to AZD1222 COVID-19 vaccine. This clone was seen a single time. The CDR3 covers 16 residues. Germline V lookup: CDR1 SGHNT, CDR2 YYREEE (reference sequence). The trim removed 2 bases at V and 1 base at J, leaving 6 bases unmatched. Profiled with immunoSEQ multiplex PCR; TCRdb holds only in-frame clones, not every one. The sample holds tens of thousands of clones, 80% to 90% seen once. The receptor was isolated from an adult who received the AZD1222 COVID-19 vaccine. V usage is TRBV5-4 and J usage is TRBJ2-3; 8 nucleotides match TRBD2. Sequencing used peripheral blood, obtained 28 days after the second AZD1222 dose. The CDR3 here is CASSFASGSRTDTQYF. DNA of the CDR3: TGTGCCAGCAGCTTCGCTAGCGGGTCACGCACAGATACGCAGTATTTT.